This record covers a single T cell receptor beta chain. Antigen specificity is unknown. The junction departs from the called germline gene at one end, perhaps through a read error. This entry comes from a study of T cell repertoires in cytomegalovirus infection. The CDR3 runs 15 residues. The germline V gene has CDR1 SNHLY and CDR2 FYNNEI. TCRdb re-derived calls from the reads in MiXCR, one entry per CDR3 protein. This table holds about 920,000 distinct CDR3 sequences, approximately 32% found once. This specimen was cultured CD8+ T cells from PBMCs, taken from culture after CMV antigen stimulation. The sequence derives from a human donor in good health (CMV status not recorded). Some clones in this sample may be carry-over from other donors' samples. V and J are TRBV2 and TRBJ2-1; a possible D gene is TRBD2 (5 bases). The CDR3 loop is CASSEGGLSSNEQFF. For the CDR3, the DNA is TGTGCCAGCAGTGAAGGAGGACTCTCCTCCAATGAGCAGTTCTTC. The complete variable domain, with remaining parts taken from reference TRBV2 and TRBJ2-1, reads EPEVTQTPSHQVTQMGQEVILRCVPISNHLYFYWYRQILGQKVEFLVSFYNNEISEKSEIFDDQFSVERPDGSNFTLKIRSTKLEDSAMYFCASSEGGLSSNEQFFGPGTRLTVL.